Following are 21 T cell receptor beta chains from one sample sequenced in a study of blood T cell repertoires in COVID-19. Produced via immunoSEQ multiplex PCR; TCRdb's table is partial and in-frame only. The sample shows approximately 100,000 clones, roughly 80% of them seen only once. The sample was peripheral blood. Receptors originate from a woman aged 80 or over with acute or convalescent COVID-19.

This chain connects TRBV5-1 to TRBJ2-7; D remains ambiguous. Trimming removed 1 base from V and 0 bases from J, with 5 bases in between. The CDR3 spans 13 residues. CDR1 and CDR2 (germline): SGHRS, YFSETQ. CDR3 protein: CASSLYISYEQYF. The CDR3 coding sequence is TGCGCCAGCAGCTTGTACATCTCCTACGAGCAGTACTTC.

This rearrangement joins TRBV6-2 or TRBV6-3 to TRBJ1-6; weak D call: TRBD1 (5 bases). The CDR3 contains 18 residues. The V gene lost 6 bases and the J gene lost 7 bases, with 25 bases spanning the gap. Germline CDR1 and CDR2: MNHEY and SVGEGT. The CDR3 sequence: CASSRQTKVGQKNSPLHF. CDR3 bases: TGTGCCAGCAGCCGCCAGACCAAAGTCGGACAAAAAAATTCACCCCTCCACTTT.

The CDR3 DNA sequence: TGTGCCAGCAGCTTAGCGGATAGCGGGGGGTACGGTGAGCAGTTCTTC. As protein: CASSLADSGGYGEQFF. The V gene is TRBV7-2, the J gene TRBJ2-1; 10 positions match TRBD2. V was clipped by 0 bases and J by 9 bases; unmatched bases: 8. CDR1 SGHTA and CDR2 FQGNSA come from the germline V gene. The CDR3 runs 16 residues.

Here the CDR3 reads CASSAGTSGARNTGELFF. For the CDR3, the DNA is TGTGCCAGCAGCGCCGGGACTAGCGGGGCCCGTAACACCGGGGAGCTGTTTTTT. This chain links TRBV5-4 with TRBJ2-2, with 13 bases identical to TRBD2. Germline-derived CDR1 and CDR2 are SGHNT and YYREEE (reference sequence). The CDR3 consists of 18 residues. V gave up 4 bases and J gave up 2 bases; unmatched junction bases: 8.

This clone was picked up a small number of times. The gene calls are TRBV20-1 and TRBJ2-5, with a weak D call TRBD2 (5 bases). Germline V lookup: CDR1 DFQATT, CDR2 SNEGSKA (reference sequence). Trimming removed 6 bases from V and 5 bases from J, with 10 bases in between. There are 11 residues in the CDR3. CDR3 sequence reads: CSADPGETQYF. CDR3 DNA sequence: TGCAGTGCGGACCCGGGGGAGACCCAGTACTTC.

The chain couples TRBV29-1 to TRBJ2-1, with D perhaps matching TRBD1 (5 bases). Trimming took off 4 bases at V and 2 bases at J, with 6 bases between the two ends. The germline CDR1 and CDR2 sequences are SQVTM and ANQGSEA. This CDR3 contains 12 residues. The CDR3, as DNA: TGCAGCGTTGCAGGGACCTACAATGAGCAGTTCTTC. Protein sequence: CSVAGTYNEQFF.

J is TRBJ1-2 and V is TRBV24-1; weak D call: TRBD1 (6 bases). The CDR3 contains 12 residues. Trimming removed 6 bases at V and 3 bases at J, with 7 bases between. CDR1 and CDR2 from the germline V gene are KGHDR and SFDVKD. The CDR3 loop is CATSSGDYGYTF. Here the CDR3 DNA reads TGTGCCACCAGTTCAGGGGACTATGGCTACACCTTC.

The chain uses TRBV18 and TRBJ2-3, with 11 bases aligning to TRBD2. Germline CDR1 is KGHSH and CDR2 is LQKENI. The CDR3 spans 18 residues. Trimming took 4 bases from V and 0 from J; bases not matched to a gene: 9. CDR3 DNA sequence: TGTGCCAGCTCACTAGGGACTAGCGGCTATACTAGCACAGATACGCAGTATTTT. Translating it yields CASSLGTSGYTSTDTQYF.

The chain couples TRBV24-1 to TRBJ1-2, with 10 bases that match TRBD1. The CDR3 extends over 15 amino acids. V lost 4 bases to trimming and J lost 6 bases; unmatched junction nucleotides: 7. Germline V lookup: CDR1 KGHDR, CDR2 SFDVKD. CDR3 sequence: CATSEGTGVLDGYTF. As DNA, the CDR3 is TGTGCCACCAGTGAGGGGACAGGGGTTCTAGATGGCTACACCTTC.

The V call is TRBV11-3, the J call TRBJ2-5; D not resolved. The CDR3 extends over 13 amino acids. Germline V CDR1 and CDR2: SGHNT, YENEEA. Between the trimmed V and J ends, which lost 1 base and 0 bases, there was a span of 3 bases. This CDR3 is CASSLGNQETQYF. The DNA of the CDR3 is TGTGCCAGCAGCTTAGGTAACCAAGAGACCCAGTACTTC.

This rearrangement joins TRBV5-4 to TRBJ2-1; TRBD1 matches 8 bases. With V trimmed by 2 bases and J by 3 bases, 7 bases remained unmatched. The V gene's germline CDR1 is SGHNT and CDR2 YYREEE (reference sequence). This CDR3 is 16 amino acids long. The CDR3 spells CASSFGGQGDYNEQFF. In nucleotides, the CDR3 is TGTGCCAGCAGCTTTGGAGGACAGGGCGACTACAATGAGCAGTTCTTC. Filled out from reference TRBV5-4 and TRBJ2-1, the complete variable domain reads ETGVTQSPTHLIKTRGQQVTLRCSSQSGHNTVSWYQQALGQGPQFIFQYYREEENGRGNFPPRFSGLQFPNYSSELNVNALELDDSALYLCASSFGGQGDYNEQFFGPGTRLTVL.

The J gene is TRBJ1-4, the V gene TRBV7-6, with no clear D. This CDR3 spans 11 amino acids. Germline CDR1 SGHVS, CDR2 FNYEAQ. V lost 5 bases and J 5 bases, leaving 3 bases between the germline ends. CDR3 DNA sequence: TGTGCCAGCAGCGAGAATGAAAAACTGTTTTTT. It specifies CASSENEKLFF. Drawing the rest from reference TRBV7-6 and TRBJ1-4, the complete variable domain is GAGVSQSPRYKVTKRGQDVALRCDPISGHVSLYWYRQALGQGPEFLTYFNYEAQQDKSGLPNDRFSAERPEGSISTLTIQRTEQRDSAMYRCASSENEKLFFGSGTQLSVL.

The CDR3 is CASSLALGLQETQYF. The CDR3 bases are TGTGCCAGCAGCTTAGCTTTGGGACTTCAAGAGACCCAGTACTTC. The chain links TRBV7-9 to TRBJ2-5, with TRBD2 as a possible D gene (6 bases). This CDR3 comprises 15 residues. The germline V gene encodes CDR1 SEHNR and CDR2 FQNEAQ (reference sequence). V was shortened by 0 bases and J by 2 bases, with 10 bases between the two germline ends.

The J gene is TRBJ1-1, the V gene TRBV30; unclear D gene. Trimming removed 4 bases from V and 3 bases from J, with 9 bases in between. This CDR3 is built from 12 residues. Germline assignment: CDR1 GTSNPN and CDR2 SVGIG (reference sequence). CDR3 in DNA: TGTGCCTGGATTTCCCGGGACACTGAAGCTTTCTTT. As protein: CAWISRDTEAFF.

Here the CDR3 DNA reads TGTGCCACCAGCAGAGATGGGCAGGGCCTCTATGGCTACACCTTC. Its translation is CATSRDGQGLYGYTF. The chain joins TRBV15 to TRBJ1-2; tentative D call: TRBD1 (5 bases). The germline CDR1 and CDR2 sequences are LNHNV and YYDKDF (reference sequence). CDR3 length: 15 amino acids. V lost 0 bases, J lost 4 bases, and 12 bases lay in between.

This chain connects TRBV7-2 to TRBJ2-4, with TRBD1 identical over 7 bases. Germline V gene lookup returns CDR1 SGHTA and CDR2 FQGNSA. V lost 4 bases to trimming and J lost 2 bases; unmatched junction nucleotides: 2. CDR3 size: 14 residues. CDR3 DNA sequence: TGTGCCAGCAGCTACAGGGGTACCAAAAACATTCAGTACTTC. Translating gives CASSYRGTKNIQYF.

The rearrangement uses TRBV5-4 and TRBJ2-5, with D tentatively TRBD1 (6 bases). Germline V lookup: CDR1 SGHNT, CDR2 YYREEE (reference sequence). The CDR3 runs to 14 residues. Trimming stripped 7 bases from V and 4 bases from J, with 17 bases between. The CDR3 is CASGSFGRGETQYF. CDR3 coding DNA: TGTGCCAGCGGTTCTTTTGGCAGGGGAGAGACCCAGTACTTC.

The sample holds one count of this clone. The chain recombines TRBV7-2 with TRBJ1-1; the D is unclear. This CDR3 has 16 amino acids. The V end was cut by 1 base, the J end by 5 bases, with 17 bases between. Germline CDR1 and CDR2: SGHTA and FQGNSA. This CDR3 reads CASSLGRAGDGTEAFF. The CDR3 region has the DNA TGTGCCAGCAGCTTAGGGCGGGCAGGCGATGGGACTGAAGCTTTCTTT.

This sequence joins TRBV29-1 and TRBJ1-2; 9 bases match TRBD1. Germline lookup yields CDR1 SQVTM and CDR2 ANQGSEA. With 5 bases clipped from V and 2 bases from J, the junction kept 3 bases outside the gene matches. The CDR3 is 13 residues long. The DNA of the CDR3 is TGCAGCGTTCAGGGGACAGGGAACTATGGCTACACCTTC. This sequence encodes CSVQGTGNYGYTF.

The genes are TRBV6-5 and TRBJ1-1; D is unresolved. Germline CDR1 MNHEY, CDR2 SVGAGI. The V and J ends lost 5 bases and 10 bases respectively, with 17 bases between them. The CDR3 totals 13 residues. The CDR3: CASSPRGRTRAFF. The CDR3 DNA is TGTGCCAGCAGTCCCCGTGGGAGAACACGAGCTTTCTTT.

V gene TRBV5-6 combines with J gene TRBJ2-2; TRBD1 agrees at 9 bases. This CDR3 has 16 residues. J lost 1 base, V lost 4 bases, and 5 bases had no gene match. The germline V gene has CDR1 SGHDT and CDR2 YYEEEE. The CDR3 nucleotides read TGTGCCAGCAGCGGAAACAGGGGGCGGAACACCGGGGAGCTGTTTTTT. Translation: CASSGNRGRNTGELFF.